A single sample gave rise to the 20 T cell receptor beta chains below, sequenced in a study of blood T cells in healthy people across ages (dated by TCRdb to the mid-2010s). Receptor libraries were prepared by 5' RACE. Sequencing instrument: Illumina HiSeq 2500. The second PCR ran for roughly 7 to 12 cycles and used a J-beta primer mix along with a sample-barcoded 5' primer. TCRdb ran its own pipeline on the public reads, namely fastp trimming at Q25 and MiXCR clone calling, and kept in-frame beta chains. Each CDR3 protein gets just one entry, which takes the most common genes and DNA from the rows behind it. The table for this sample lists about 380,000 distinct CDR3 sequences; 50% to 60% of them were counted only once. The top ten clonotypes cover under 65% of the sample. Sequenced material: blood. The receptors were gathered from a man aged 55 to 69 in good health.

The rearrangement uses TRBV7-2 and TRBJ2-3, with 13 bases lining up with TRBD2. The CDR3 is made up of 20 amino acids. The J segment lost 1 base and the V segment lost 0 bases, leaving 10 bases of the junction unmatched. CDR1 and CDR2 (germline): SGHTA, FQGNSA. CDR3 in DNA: TGTGCCAGCAGCTTAGCGAATCCGGGACTAGCGGGAAGACGCACAGATACGCAGTATTTT. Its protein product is CASSLANPGLAGRRTDTQYF.

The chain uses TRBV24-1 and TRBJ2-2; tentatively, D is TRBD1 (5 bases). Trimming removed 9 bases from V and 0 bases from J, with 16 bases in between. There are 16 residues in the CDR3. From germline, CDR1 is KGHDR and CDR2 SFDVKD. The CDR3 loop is CATSDTGHPNTGELFF. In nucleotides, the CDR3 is TGTGCCACCTCCGATACTGGACATCCGAACACCGGGGAGCTGTTTTTT.

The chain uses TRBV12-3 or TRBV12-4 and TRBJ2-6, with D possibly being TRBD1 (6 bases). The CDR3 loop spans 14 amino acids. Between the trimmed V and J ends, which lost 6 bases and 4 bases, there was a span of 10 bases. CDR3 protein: CASSHRVGANVLTF. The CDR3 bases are TGTGCCAGCAGCCACAGGGTCGGGGCCAACGTCCTGACTTTC.

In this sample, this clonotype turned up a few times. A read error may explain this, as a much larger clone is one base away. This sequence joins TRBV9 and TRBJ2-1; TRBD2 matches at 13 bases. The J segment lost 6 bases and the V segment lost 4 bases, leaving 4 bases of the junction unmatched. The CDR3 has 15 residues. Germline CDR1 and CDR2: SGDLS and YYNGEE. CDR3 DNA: TGTGCCAGCAGCCAAGGGACTAGCGGGGCCAATGAGCAGTTCTTC. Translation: CASSQGTSGANEQFF.

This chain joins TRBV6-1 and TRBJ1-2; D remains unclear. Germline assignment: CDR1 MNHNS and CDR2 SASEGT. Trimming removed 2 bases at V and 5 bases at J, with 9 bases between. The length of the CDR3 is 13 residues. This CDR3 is CASSERRGYGYTF. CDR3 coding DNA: TGTGCCAGCAGTGAAAGGAGAGGGTATGGCTACACCTTC.

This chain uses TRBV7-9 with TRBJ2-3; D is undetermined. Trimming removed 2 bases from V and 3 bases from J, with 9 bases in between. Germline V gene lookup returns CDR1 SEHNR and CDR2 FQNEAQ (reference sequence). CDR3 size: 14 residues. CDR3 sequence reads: CASSLIWGTDTQYF. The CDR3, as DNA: TGTGCCAGCAGCTTAATCTGGGGAACAGATACGCAGTATTTT.

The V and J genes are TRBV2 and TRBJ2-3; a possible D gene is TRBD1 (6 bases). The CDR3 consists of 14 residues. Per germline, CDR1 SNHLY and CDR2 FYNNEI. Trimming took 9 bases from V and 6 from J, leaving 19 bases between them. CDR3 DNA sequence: TGTGCCAGAGGGGCAGGGGCTTTAAGGGATACGCAGTATTTT. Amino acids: CARGAGALRDTQYF. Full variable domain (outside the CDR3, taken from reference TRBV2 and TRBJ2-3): EPEVTQTPSHQVTQMGQEVILRCVPISNHLYFYWYRQILGQKVEFLVSFYNNEISEKSEIFDDQFSVERPDGSNFTLKIRSTKLEDSAMYFCARGAGALRDTQYFGPGTRLTVL.

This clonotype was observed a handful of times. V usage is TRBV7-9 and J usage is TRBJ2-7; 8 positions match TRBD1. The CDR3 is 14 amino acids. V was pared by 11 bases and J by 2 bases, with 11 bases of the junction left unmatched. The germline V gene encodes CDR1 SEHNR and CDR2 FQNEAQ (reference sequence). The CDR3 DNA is TGTGCCGAAATGCGGCAGGGGGCCACCTACGAGCAGTACTTC. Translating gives CAEMRQGATYEQYF.

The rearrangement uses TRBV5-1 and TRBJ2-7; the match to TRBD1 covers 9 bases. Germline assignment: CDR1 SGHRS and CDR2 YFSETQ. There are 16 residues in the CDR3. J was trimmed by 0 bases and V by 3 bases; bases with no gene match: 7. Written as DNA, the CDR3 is TGCGCCAGCAGCTCTCGACAGGGGGAGGGCTCCTACGAGCAGTACTTC. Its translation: CASSSRQGEGSYEQYF.

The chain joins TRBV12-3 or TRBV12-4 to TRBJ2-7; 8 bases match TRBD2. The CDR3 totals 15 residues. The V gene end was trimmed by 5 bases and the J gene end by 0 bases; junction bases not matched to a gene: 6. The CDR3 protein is CASSPKRETSYEQYF. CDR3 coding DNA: TGTGCCAGCAGTCCTAAGCGGGAGACCTCCTACGAGCAGTACTTC.

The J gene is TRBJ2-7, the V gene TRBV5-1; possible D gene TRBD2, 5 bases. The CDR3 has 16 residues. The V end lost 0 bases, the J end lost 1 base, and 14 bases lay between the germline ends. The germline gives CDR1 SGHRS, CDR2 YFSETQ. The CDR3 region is CASSLDPGIQSYEQYF. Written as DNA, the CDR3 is TGCGCCAGCAGCTTGGATCCGGGGATACAATCCTACGAGCAGTACTTC.

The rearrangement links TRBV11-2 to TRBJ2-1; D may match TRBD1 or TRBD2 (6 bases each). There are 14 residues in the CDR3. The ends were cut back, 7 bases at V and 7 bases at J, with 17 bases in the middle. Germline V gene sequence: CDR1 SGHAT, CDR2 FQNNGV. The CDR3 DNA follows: TGTGCCAGCACCCACTTGAGGGGGGCGAATGAGCAGTTCTTC. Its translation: CASTHLRGANEQFF.

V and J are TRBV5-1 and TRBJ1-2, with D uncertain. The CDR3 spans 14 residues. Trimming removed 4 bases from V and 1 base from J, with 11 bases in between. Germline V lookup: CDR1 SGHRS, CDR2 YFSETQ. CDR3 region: CASSPFRGNYGYTF. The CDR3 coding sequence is TGCGCCAGCAGCCCGTTCCGGGGTAACTATGGCTACACCTTC.

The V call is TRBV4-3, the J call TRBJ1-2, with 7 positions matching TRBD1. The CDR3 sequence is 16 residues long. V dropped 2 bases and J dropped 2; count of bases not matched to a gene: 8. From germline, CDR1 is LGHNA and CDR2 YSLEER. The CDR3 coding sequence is TGCGCCAGCAGCCAATACCGAGGGGGCGCGAACTATGGCTACACCTTC. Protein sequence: CASSQYRGGANYGYTF.

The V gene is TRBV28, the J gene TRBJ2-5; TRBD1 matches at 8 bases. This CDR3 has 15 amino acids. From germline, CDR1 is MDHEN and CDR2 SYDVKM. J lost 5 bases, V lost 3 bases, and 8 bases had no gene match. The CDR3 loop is CASSFGRGQVETQYF. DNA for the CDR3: TGTGCCAGCAGTTTCGGCAGGGGGCAGGTGGAGACCCAGTACTTC.

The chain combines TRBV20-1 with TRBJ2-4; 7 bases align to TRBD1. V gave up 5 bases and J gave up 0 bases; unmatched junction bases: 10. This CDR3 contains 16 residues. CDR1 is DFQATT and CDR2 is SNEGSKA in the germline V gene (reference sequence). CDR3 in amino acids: CSASRTGPTAKNIQYF. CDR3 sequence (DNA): TGCAGTGCTTCAAGGACAGGCCCTACAGCCAAAAACATTCAGTACTTC.

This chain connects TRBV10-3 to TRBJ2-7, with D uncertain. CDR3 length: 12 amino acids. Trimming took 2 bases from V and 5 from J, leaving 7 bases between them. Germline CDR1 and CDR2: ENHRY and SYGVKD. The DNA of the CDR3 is TGTGCCATCAGTGAGAGAAGGGACGAGCAGTACTTC. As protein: CAISERRDEQYF.

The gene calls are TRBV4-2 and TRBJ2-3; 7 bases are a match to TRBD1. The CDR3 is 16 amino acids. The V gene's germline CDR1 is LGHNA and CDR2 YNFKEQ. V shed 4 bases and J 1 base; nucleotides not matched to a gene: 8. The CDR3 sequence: CASSPTDRDGTDTQYF. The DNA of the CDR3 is TGTGCCAGCAGCCCGACCGACAGGGACGGCACAGATACGCAGTATTTT.

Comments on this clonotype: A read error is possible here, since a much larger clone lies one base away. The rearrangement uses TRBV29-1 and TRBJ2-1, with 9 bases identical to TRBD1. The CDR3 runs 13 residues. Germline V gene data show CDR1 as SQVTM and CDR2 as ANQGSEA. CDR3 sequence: CSVGGTGSYERYF. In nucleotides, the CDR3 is TGCAGCGTTGGAGGGACAGGGAGCTACGAGCGGTACTTC.

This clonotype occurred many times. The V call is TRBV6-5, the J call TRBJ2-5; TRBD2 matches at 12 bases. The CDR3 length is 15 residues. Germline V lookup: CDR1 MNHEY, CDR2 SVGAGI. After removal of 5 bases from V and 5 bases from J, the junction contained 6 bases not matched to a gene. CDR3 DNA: TGTGCCAGCAGTCCTAGCGGGGGGGCCTGGGAGACCCAGTACTTC. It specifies CASSPSGGAWETQYF.